These 20 T cell receptor beta chains were sequenced from one sample in a study of blood T cells in healthy people across ages. The second PCR ran roughly 7 to 12 cycles with a sample-barcoded 5' primer and J-beta primers. TCRdb processed the 5' RACE reads anew with MiXCR; each CDR3 protein has one entry. The sample consists of around 1,800,000 distinct CDR3 sequences, about two fifths of them appearing once. Sequenced material: blood. The origin of the receptors is a human donor in good health.

To note about this clonotype: Being one base from a much bigger clone, this may be a read error. The chain combines TRBV12-3 or TRBV12-4 with TRBJ1-2, with a tentative D call TRBD1 (6 bases). The CDR3 sequence is 13 residues long. The CDR3 DNA sequence: TGTGCCAGCAGGTTAGTATCAGGGGATGGCTACACCTTC. Translating gives CASRLVSGDGYTF.

This clonotype was observed a few times. The J gene is TRBJ2-4, the V gene TRBV20-1, with D tentatively TRBD1 (8 bases). The J call may not be correct, given that the DNA end is closer to TRBJ2-7. CDR3 length: 11 amino acids. Germline values: CDR1 DFQATT, CDR2 SNEGSKA (reference sequence). The CDR3 DNA follows: TGCAGTGCTTACAGGGGGGGCGAGCAGTACTTC. It specifies CSAYRGGEQYF.

The chain is built from TRBV11-2 and TRBJ2-7, with 8 positions matching TRBD1. The CDR3 is 15 amino acids. From germline, CDR1 is SGHAT and CDR2 FQNNGV. Trimming removed 3 bases from V and 0 bases from J; junction bases left unmatched: 4. The CDR3 protein is CASSLRTGNSYEQYF. The DNA for the CDR3 is TGTGCCAGCAGCTTGCGGACAGGGAACTCCTACGAGCAGTACTTC.

V usage is TRBV7-2 and J usage is TRBJ1-4, with 8 bases that match TRBD1. V lost 5 bases and J lost 10; bases outside the gene matches: 12. Per germline, CDR1 SGHTA and CDR2 FQGNSA. This CDR3 has 15 residues. The CDR3 DNA is TGTGCCAGCAGCCCGATGGGGCAGGGGGCGCGAAAACTGTTTTTT. This sequence encodes CASSPMGQGARKLFF. Full variable domain (missing parts from reference TRBV7-2 and TRBJ1-4): GAGVSQSPSNKVTEKGKDVELRCDPISGHTALYWYRQSLGQGLEFLIYFQGNSAPDKSGLPSDRFSAERTGGSVSTLTIQRTQQEDSAVYLCASSPMGQGARKLFFGSGTQLSVL.

The rearrangement joins TRBV2 to TRBJ1-5; D not resolved. This CDR3 is built from 14 residues. Germline CDR1 SNHLY, CDR2 FYNNEI. V lost 9 bases to trimming and J lost 2 bases, with 14 bases between them. Here the CDR3 reads CASTSVEGNQPQHF. DNA of the CDR3: TGTGCCAGTACATCAGTAGAGGGCAATCAGCCCCAGCATTTT. The entire variable domain, with the rest obtained from reference TRBV2 and TRBJ1-5, is as follows: EPEVTQTPSHQVTQMGQEVILRCVPISNHLYFYWYRQILGQKVEFLVSFYNNEISEKSEIFDDQFSVERPDGSNFTLKIRSTKLEDSAMYFCASTSVEGNQPQHFGDGTRLSIL.

This chain joins TRBV7-2 and TRBJ1-5; D gene unclear. The CDR3 has 13 residues. Germline assignment: CDR1 SGHTA and CDR2 FQGNSA. Trimming left V 5 bases short and J 4 bases short, with 9 bases between. CDR3 residues: CASSTDWNQPQHF. CDR3 bases: TGTGCCAGCAGCACGGACTGGAATCAGCCCCAGCATTTT.

This clonotype has just a few counts. The genes are TRBV7-2 and TRBJ2-3; 10 bases are shared with TRBD2. The CDR3 totals 15 residues. V was clipped by 6 bases and J by 3 bases; unmatched bases: 6. Per germline, CDR1 SGHTA and CDR2 FQGNSA. CDR3 sequence (DNA): TGTGCCAGCAGTCACGCTAGCGGGGGAACAGATACGCAGTATTTT. Protein: CASSHASGGTDTQYF.

This clonotype appeared a few times. The chain links TRBV7-2 to TRBJ2-1, with TRBD2 matching 8 bases. The germline V gene has CDR1 SGHTA and CDR2 FQGNSA. With V trimmed by 4 bases and J by 9 bases, 8 bases remained unmatched. The CDR3 has 14 residues. The CDR3, as DNA: TGTGCCAGCAGCTCCCCGGGAGGGTACGTTGAGCAGTTCTTC. This sequence encodes CASSSPGGYVEQFF.

This clonotype was seen a handful of times. This chain joins TRBV3-1 and TRBJ1-2; 7 bases agree with TRBD1. V lost 1 base to trimming and J lost 1 base; unmatched junction nucleotides: 3. The CDR3 has 15 amino acids. Germline V gene data show CDR1 as LGHDT and CDR2 as YNNKEL (reference sequence). CDR3 region: CASSQAQGGNYGYTF. The CDR3 DNA reads TGTGCCAGCAGCCAAGCGCAGGGGGGTAACTATGGCTACACCTTC. The whole variable domain, remainder taken from reference TRBV3-1 and TRBJ1-2, is DTAVSQTPKYLVTQMGNDKSIKCEQNLGHDTMYWYKQDSKKFLKIMFSYNNKELIINETVPNRFSPKSPDKAHLNLHINSLELGDSAVYFCASSQAQGGNYGYTFGSGTRLTVV.

This clonotype was seen repeatedly, ten times or more. The rearrangement links TRBV7-2 to TRBJ2-1, with D possibly being TRBD1 or TRBD2 (5 bases each). Per the germline V gene, CDR1 is SGHTA and CDR2 is FQGNSA. CDR3 length: 15 residues. V lost 8 bases, J lost 4 bases, and 18 bases lay in between. CDR3 DNA sequence: TGTGCCAGCCGCTGGGACCCCGCGGAATACAATGAGCAGTTCTTC. Residues: CASRWDPAEYNEQFF.

V and J are TRBV6-5 and TRBJ1-1; 7 bases fit TRBD1. This CDR3 comprises 15 residues. CDR1 is MNHEY and CDR2 is SVGAGI in the germline V gene. V was pared by 8 bases and J by 5 bases, with 14 bases of the junction left unmatched. The CDR3 coding sequence is TGTGCCAGCCTACCTACCGGGGCAGGGGGGACTGAAGCTTTCTTT. It encodes CASLPTGAGGTEAFF.

This chain connects TRBV12-3 or TRBV12-4 to TRBJ1-5; D is unresolved. The length of the CDR3 is 14 residues. V lost 6 bases and J lost 3, with 12 bases in between. The CDR3 loop is CASRGILDNQPQHF. For the CDR3, the DNA is TGTGCCAGCAGAGGGATACTAGACAATCAGCCCCAGCATTTT.

This clonotype was seen a single time. This chain joins TRBV3-1 and TRBJ1-5; D is uncertain. Germline CDR1 reads LGHDT; CDR2 reads YNNKEL (reference sequence). The CDR3 extends over 14 amino acids. The V gene lost 3 bases and the J gene lost 5 bases, with 11 bases spanning the gap. DNA of the CDR3: TGTGCCAGCAGCCAGTTTGGGCAAGATCAGCCCCAGCATTTT. Translating gives CASSQFGQDQPQHF.

The chain couples TRBV15 to TRBJ2-7, with D perhaps assigned TRBD1 or TRBD2 (5 bases each). Trimming left V 0 bases short and J 1 base short, with 10 bases between. The V gene's germline CDR1 is LNHNV and CDR2 YYDKDF (reference sequence). This CDR3 region has 15 residues. CDR3 nucleotide sequence: TGTGCCACCAGCAGAGATCAGGGACCTTCCTACGAGCAGTACTTC. This encodes CATSRDQGPSYEQYF.

This clonotype has more than one count but fewer than ten. This sequence joins TRBV4-3 and TRBJ2-7; D is uncertain. The CDR3 runs to 15 residues. CDR1 is LGHNA, CDR2 YSLEER, per germline. V was clipped by 1 base and J by 2 bases, with 12 bases between them. The CDR3 protein is CASSQGKVRPYEQYF. DNA for the CDR3: TGCGCCAGCAGCCAAGGAAAGGTACGCCCCTACGAGCAGTACTTC.

This chain connects TRBV29-1 to TRBJ1-2; D not certain. This CDR3 has 14 amino acids. CDR1 and CDR2 (germline): SQVTM, ANQGSEA. Trimming left V 4 bases short and J 3 bases short, with 15 bases between. This CDR3 is CSVAKGSEDYGYTF. The CDR3 DNA reads as TGCAGCGTTGCAAAAGGGTCGGAGGACTATGGCTACACCTTC.

The chain couples TRBV29-1 to TRBJ2-1; 11 nucleotides match TRBD2. The trim removed 3 bases at V and 5 bases at J, leaving 6 bases unmatched. The CDR3 runs 15 residues. The germline CDR1 and CDR2 sequences are SQVTM and ANQGSEA. The CDR3 DNA reads as TGCAGCGTTGAGCTAGCGGGGGGCCTGGACAATGAGCAGTTCTTC. Translated, it gives CSVELAGGLDNEQFF.

This clonotype appeared a few times. This chain uses TRBV6-5 with TRBJ1-3; 11 bases are shared with TRBD1. The CDR3 has 17 amino acids. Germline V gene data show CDR1 as MNHEY and CDR2 as SVGAGI. With 4 bases clipped from V and 1 base from J, the junction kept 6 bases outside the gene matches. The CDR3 region has the DNA TGTGCCAGCAGTTCCGCGGACAGGGGGCAGTCTGGAAACACCATATATTTT. Translated: CASSSADRGQSGNTIYF.

This clonotype was picked up a small number of times. The V and J genes are TRBV5-1 and TRBJ2-4; 9 bases fit TRBD1. This CDR3 has 15 amino acids. CDR1 and CDR2 (germline): SGHRS, YFSETQ. V lost 4 bases and J lost 13; bases outside the gene matches: 15. The CDR3: CASSPDGTGSREQYF. The CDR3 DNA reads as TGCGCCAGCAGCCCGGATGGGACAGGGTCGAGAGAGCAGTACTTC.

The V gene is TRBV7-3, the J gene TRBJ2-1; 10 bases agree with TRBD2. The CDR3 runs to 16 residues. From germline, CDR1 is SGHTA and CDR2 FQGTGA. After removal of 6 bases from V and 1 base from J, the junction contained 6 bases not matched to a gene. The CDR3: CASSSAGGESYNEQFF. The CDR3 DNA reads TGTGCCAGCAGTTCAGCGGGGGGGGAATCCTACAATGAGCAGTTCTTC. Complete variable domain (other parts from reference TRBV7-3 and TRBJ2-1): GAGVSQTPSNKVTEKGKYVELRCDPISGHTALYWYRQSLGQGPEFLIYFQGTGAADDSGLPNDRFFAVRPEGSVSTLKIQRTERGDSAVYLCASSSAGGESYNEQFFGPGTRLTVL.